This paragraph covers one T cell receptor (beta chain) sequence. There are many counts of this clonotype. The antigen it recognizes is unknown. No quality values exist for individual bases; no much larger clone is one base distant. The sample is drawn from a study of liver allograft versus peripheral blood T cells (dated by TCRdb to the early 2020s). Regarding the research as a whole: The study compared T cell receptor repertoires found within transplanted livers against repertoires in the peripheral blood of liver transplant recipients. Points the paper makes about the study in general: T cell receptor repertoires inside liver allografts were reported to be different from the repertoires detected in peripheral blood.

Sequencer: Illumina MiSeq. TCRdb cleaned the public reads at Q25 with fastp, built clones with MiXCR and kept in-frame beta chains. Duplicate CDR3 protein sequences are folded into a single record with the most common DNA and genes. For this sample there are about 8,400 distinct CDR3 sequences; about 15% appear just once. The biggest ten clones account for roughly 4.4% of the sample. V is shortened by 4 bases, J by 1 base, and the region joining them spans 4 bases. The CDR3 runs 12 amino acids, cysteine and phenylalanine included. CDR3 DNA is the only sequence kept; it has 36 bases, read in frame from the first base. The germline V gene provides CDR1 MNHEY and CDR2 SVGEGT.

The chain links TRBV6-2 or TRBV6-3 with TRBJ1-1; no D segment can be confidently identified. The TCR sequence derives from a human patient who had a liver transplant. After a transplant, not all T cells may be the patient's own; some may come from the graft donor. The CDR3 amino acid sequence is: CASSSRNTEAFF. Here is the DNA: TGTGCCAGCAGTTCACGGAACACTGAAGCTTTCTTT.